This record concerns one TCR beta chain sequence. This sample stems from a study of beta chain features in type 1 diabetes. As every portion of the isolated RNA was reverse transcribed, the sequencing read expressed TCRB transcripts. Sequencing used immunoSEQ multiplex PCR; TCRdb keeps in-frame clones, though not all of them. The table includes hundreds of thousands of clones, about 12% detected once. The receptor's source is a young man in good health. Sequencing used naive CD4+ T cells from blood.

The CDR3 nucleotides are TGTGCCAGCAGCCCCCGGGAGCGCACAGATACGCAGTATTTT. It encodes CASSPRERTDTQYF. The chain combines TRBV7-3 with TRBJ2-3, with D possibly matching TRBD2 (6 bases). Trimming cost V 5 bases and J 1 base, with 10 bases left between them. In germline, CDR1 is SGHTA, CDR2 FQGTGA. The CDR3 runs to 14 residues.